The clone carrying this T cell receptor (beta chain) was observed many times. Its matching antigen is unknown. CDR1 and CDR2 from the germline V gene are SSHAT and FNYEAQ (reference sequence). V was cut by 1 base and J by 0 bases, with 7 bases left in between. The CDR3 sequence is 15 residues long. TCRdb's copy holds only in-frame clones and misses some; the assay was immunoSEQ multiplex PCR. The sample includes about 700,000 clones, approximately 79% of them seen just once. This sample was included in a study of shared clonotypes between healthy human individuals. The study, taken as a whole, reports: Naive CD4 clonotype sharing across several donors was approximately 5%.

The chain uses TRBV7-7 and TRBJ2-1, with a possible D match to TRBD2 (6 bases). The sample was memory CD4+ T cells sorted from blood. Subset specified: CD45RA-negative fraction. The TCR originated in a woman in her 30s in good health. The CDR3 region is CASSLDGSSYNEQFF. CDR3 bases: TGTGCCAGCAGCTTAGACGGGAGCTCCTACAATGAGCAGTTCTTC.